The entry below gives a single T cell receptor (beta chain) sequence along with its context. The antigen is undetermined. All the patients suffered relapse after autologous stem cell transplantation, and brentuximab vedotin exposure differed. Per germline, CDR1 SGHKS and CDR2 YYEKEE (reference sequence). This CDR3 region has 12 residues. Trimming left V 4 bases short and J 3 bases short, with 7 bases between. Here immunoSEQ multiplex PCR was the method, and the copy in TCRdb shows in-frame clones only, minus some. The table records about 36,000 clones, 69% of them present only once. The sample comes from a study of PD-1 blockade in classical Hodgkin lymphoma. Points from the study as a whole: With CD4+ cells, TCR diversity rose significantly by C4D1, but not with CD8+ cells.

The specimen comprised peripheral blood mononuclear cells (PBMCs), sampled before the second cycle of nivolumab. The V and J genes are TRBV5-5 and TRBJ2-5; TRBD1 might be the D (5 bases). The clonotype comes from a human donor with classical Hodgkin lymphoma. The CDR3 here is CASSRREETQYF. CDR3 DNA sequence: TGTGCCAGCAGCCGCAGGGAAGAGACCCAGTACTTC.